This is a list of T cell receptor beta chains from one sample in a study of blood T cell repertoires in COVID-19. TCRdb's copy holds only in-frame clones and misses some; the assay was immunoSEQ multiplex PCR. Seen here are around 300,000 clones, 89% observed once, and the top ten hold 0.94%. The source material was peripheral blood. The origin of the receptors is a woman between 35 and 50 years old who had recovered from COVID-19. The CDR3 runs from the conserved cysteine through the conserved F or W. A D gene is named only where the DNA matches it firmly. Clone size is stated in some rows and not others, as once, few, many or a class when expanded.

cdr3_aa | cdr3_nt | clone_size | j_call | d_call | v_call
CAWSDGLLEKLFF | TGTGCCTGGAGCGACGGACTACTTGAAAAACTGTTTTTT | - | TRBJ1-4 | - | TRBV30
CASSLTHHWYEQYF | TGTGCCAGCAGTTTGACTCACCATTGGTACGAGCAGTACTTC | once | TRBJ2-7 | - | TRBV27
CASSLVPGASYNEQFF | TGTGCCAGCAGCTTAGTCCCGGGAGCCTCCTACAATGAGCAGTTCTTC | once | TRBJ2-1 | - | TRBV7-2
CASSAGQPSTNEKLFF | TGTGCCAGTAGCGCGGGGCAGCCGTCAACTAATGAAAAACTGTTTTTT | - | TRBJ1-4 | - | TRBV19
CASSLGGYGNTIYF | TGTGCCAGCTCACTGGGAGGCTATGGAAACACCATATATTTT | - | TRBJ1-3 | - | TRBV18
CASSPGPGTVEQYF | TGTGCCAGTAGCCCCGGCCCCGGGACAGTCGAGCAGTACTTC | - | TRBJ2-7 | TRBD1 | TRBV19
CASSQDPGDYGYTF | TGTGCCAGCAGCCAAGATCCAGGGGACTATGGCTACACCTTC | once | TRBJ1-2 | - | TRBV3-1/TRBV3-2
CASSPQGAGNQPQHF | TGTGCCAGCTCACCACAGGGGGCCGGCAATCAGCCCCAGCATTTT | - | TRBJ1-5 | TRBD1 | TRBV18
CASRPGANTEAFF | TGTGCCAGCAGACCAGGGGCGAACACTGAAGCTTTCTTT | - | TRBJ1-1 | - | TRBV3-1/TRBV3-2
CASSEGTSGRTDTQYF | TGTGCCAGCAGCGAGGGGACTAGCGGGAGGACAGATACGCAGTATTTT | - | TRBJ2-3 | TRBD2 | TRBV9
CASSSGGRRHYGYTF | TGTGCCAGCAGCTCAGGGGGGCGCCGGCACTATGGCTACACCTTC | - | TRBJ1-2 | TRBD1 | TRBV5-6
CATGRTGSVGYTF | TGTGCCACCGGGAGGACAGGGTCTGTTGGCTACACCTTC | once | TRBJ1-2 | TRBD1 | TRBV24-1
CASSVDREETQYF | TGTGCCAGCAGCGTGGACAGAGAAGAGACCCAGTACTTC | - | TRBJ2-5 | - | TRBV7-8
CASSFQGSSYEQYF | TGTGCCAGCAGCTTTCAGGGGAGCTCCTACGAGCAGTACTTC | once | TRBJ2-7 | - | TRBV11-2
CASRGLAGAWETQYF | TGCGCCAGCAGGGGACTAGCGGGAGCATGGGAGACCCAGTACTTC | - | TRBJ2-5 | TRBD2 | TRBV5-1
CASSETRPDGTF | TGTGCCAGCAGTGAAACCAGGCCCGATGGCACCTTC | - | TRBJ1-2 | - | TRBV2
CATSGSSGTGGSYNEQFF | TGTGCCACCAGTGGATCGTCCGGGACAGGGGGTTCCTACAATGAGCAGTTCTTC | - | TRBJ2-1 | TRBD1 | TRBV24-1
CASSQDRALLAGVYEQYF | TGTGCCAGCAGCCAAGACAGGGCCCTTTTAGCGGGAGTGTACGAGCAGTACTTC | - | TRBJ2-7 | TRBD2 | TRBV4-2
CSVRPGQGQETQYF | TGCAGCGTAAGACCGGGACAGGGGCAAGAGACCCAGTACTTC | - | TRBJ2-5 | TRBD1 | TRBV29-1
CARPVGRNQPQHF | TGTGCCAGGCCCGTGGGGAGAAATCAGCCCCAGCATTTT | - | TRBJ1-5 | - | TRBV19
CASSPGTSGIANTGELFF | TGTGCCAGCAGCCCCGGGACTAGCGGGATCGCGAACACCGGGGAGCTGTTTTTT | few | TRBJ2-2 | TRBD2 | TRBV7-9
CASSALREGETQYF | TGTGCCAGCAGCGCGCTGAGGGAGGGAGAGACCCAGTACTTC | - | TRBJ2-5 | TRBD2 | TRBV28
CASSQDPAGAVGNTQYF | TGTGCCAGCAGCCAAGACCCCGCAGGGGCGGTTGGAAATACGCAGTATTTT | - | TRBJ2-3 | - | TRBV4-2
CARVDRGSYEQYF | TGTGCCCGCGTGGACAGGGGTTCCTACGAGCAGTACTTC | few | TRBJ2-7 | TRBD1 | TRBV24-1
CSVEDFGGAMNTEAFF | TGCAGCGTTGAAGATTTTGGGGGCGCGATGAACACTGAAGCTTTCTTT | - | TRBJ1-1 | - | TRBV29-1
CASSPGQEPQHF | TGTGCCAGCAGCCCTGGACAGGAGCCCCAGCATTTT | - | TRBJ1-5 | TRBD1 | TRBV5-8
CASSFIYEQYF | TGTGCCAGCAGCTTTATCTACGAGCAGTACTTC | - | TRBJ2-7 | - | TRBV11-2
CAWEGDRGFTDTQYF | TGTGCCTGGGAGGGGGACAGGGGGTTCACAGATACGCAGTATTTT | - | TRBJ2-3 | TRBD1 | TRBV30
CASSSGLAGGPYEQYF | TGTGCCAGCAGTTCCGGACTAGCGGGAGGGCCCTACGAGCAGTACTTC | - | TRBJ2-7 | TRBD2 | TRBV6-5
CSAETGGETQYF | TGCAGCGCCGAAACAGGGGGGGAGACCCAGTACTTC | once | TRBJ2-5 | TRBD1 | TRBV29-1
CASTPGTGGLNTEAFF | TGTGCCAGCACCCCAGGGACAGGTGGGCTGAACACTGAAGCTTTCTTT | few | TRBJ1-1 | TRBD1 | TRBV7-8
CASSPDRGAGNTIYF | TGTGCCAGCTCACCAGACAGGGGCGCGGGAAACACCATATATTTT | - | TRBJ1-3 | TRBD1 | TRBV18
CASSAILQGAYGYTF | TGTGCCAGCAGCGCCATACTACAGGGGGCGTATGGCTACACCTTC | - | TRBJ1-2 | TRBD1 | TRBV5-6
CASSETGREAFF | TGTGCCAGCAGTGAGACAGGGAGAGAAGCTTTCTTT | - | TRBJ1-1 | TRBD1 | TRBV6-1
CASTARGEGGTGELFF | TGCGCCAGCACCGCGAGGGGGGAGGGCGGCACCGGGGAGCTGTTTTTT | once | TRBJ2-2 | - | TRBV4-1
CASSSSGKETQYF | TGTGCCAGTAGCTCTAGCGGCAAAGAGACCCAGTACTTC | - | TRBJ2-5 | TRBD2 | TRBV19
CSVGSGSSPGETQYF | TGCAGCGTTGGTAGCGGGAGCTCCCCAGGGGAGACCCAGTACTTC | - | TRBJ2-5 | TRBD2 | TRBV29-1
CASSTGPGLAGVEQFF | TGTGCCAGCAGCACTGGGCCGGGACTAGCGGGAGTTGAGCAGTTCTTC | - | TRBJ2-1 | TRBD2 | TRBV7-2
CASRLSGYTEAFF | TGTGCCAGCAGACTCTCAGGGTACACTGAAGCTTTCTTT | - | TRBJ1-1 | - | TRBV28
CASSYGVSGQPQHF | TGTGCCAGCAGTTACGGAGTCAGCGGGCAGCCCCAGCATTTT | - | TRBJ1-5 | - | TRBV6-5
CASSHLLQGLAGYTF | TGTGCCAGCAGCCACTTACTTCAGGGATTAGCTGGCTACACCTTC | - | TRBJ1-2 | - | TRBV3-1/TRBV3-2
CASSQDISGPLGEQYF | TGTGCCAGCAGCCAAGATATTAGCGGGCCCCTTGGGGAGCAGTACTTC | - | TRBJ2-7 | TRBD2 | TRBV4-2
CASSLDRGREKLFF | TGTGCCAGCAGCCTGGACAGGGGGCGGGAAAAACTGTTTTTT | - | TRBJ1-4 | TRBD1 | TRBV5-4
CAISGSSGLSSYEQYF | TGTGCCATCAGTGGGAGCTCTGGCCTGAGCTCCTACGAGCAGTACTTC | - | TRBJ2-7 | - | TRBV10-3